The present entry profiles one T cell receptor (beta chain) with its context. Per the authors' pipeline: Counts of nucleated cells, estimated from reference gene primer amplification, were obtained. Profiling relied on immunoSEQ multiplex PCR, and the TCRdb table lists in-frame clones only, not all of them. The DNA gave D and trimming, while V, J and clone size come from that table. The table lists over 200,000 clones, 84% of them singletons, with 7.8% in the top ten. The CDR3 length is 17 residues. The V end was cut by 0 bases, the J end by 0 bases, with 12 bases between. Germline-derived CDR1 and CDR2 are KGHSH and LQKENI. This specimen comes from a study of blood T cell repertoires in COVID-19. Study in general: Researchers got acute and convalescent COVID-19 samples from the United States, Italy and Spain.

This chain uses TRBV18 with TRBJ1-3; unclear D gene. This receptor was obtained from a woman of 80 years or more with COVID-19, enrolled during active disease. Sequencing input: peripheral blood. In DNA, the CDR3 is TGTGCCAGCTCACCACCGGGTGAGCGATTCTCTGGAAACACCATATATTTT. It encodes CASSPPGERFSGNTIYF.